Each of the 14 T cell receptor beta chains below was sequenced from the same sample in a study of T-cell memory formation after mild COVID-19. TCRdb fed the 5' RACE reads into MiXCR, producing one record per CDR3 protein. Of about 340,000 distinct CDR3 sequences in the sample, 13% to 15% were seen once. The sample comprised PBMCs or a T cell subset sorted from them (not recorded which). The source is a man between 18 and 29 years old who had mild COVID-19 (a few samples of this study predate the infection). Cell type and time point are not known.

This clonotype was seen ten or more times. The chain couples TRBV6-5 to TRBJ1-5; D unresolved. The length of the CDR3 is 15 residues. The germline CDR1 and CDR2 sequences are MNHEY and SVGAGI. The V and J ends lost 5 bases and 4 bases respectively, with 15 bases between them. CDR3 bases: TGTGCCAGCAGTGCGGACGCCGGGAGGAATCAGCCCCAGCATTTT. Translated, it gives CASSADAGRNQPQHF.

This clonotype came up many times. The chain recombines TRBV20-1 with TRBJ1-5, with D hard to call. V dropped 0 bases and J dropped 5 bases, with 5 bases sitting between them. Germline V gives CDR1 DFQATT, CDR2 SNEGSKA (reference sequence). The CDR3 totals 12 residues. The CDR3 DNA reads TGCAGTGCTAGAGAAGGGTATCAGCCCCAGCATTTT. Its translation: CSAREGYQPQHF.

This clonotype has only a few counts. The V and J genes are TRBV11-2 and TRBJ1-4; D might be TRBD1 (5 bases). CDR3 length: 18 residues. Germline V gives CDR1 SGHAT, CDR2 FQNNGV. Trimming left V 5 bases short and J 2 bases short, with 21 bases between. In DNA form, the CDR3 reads TGTGCCAGCAGCCCCTCCCGGTGGGGCAGAGGGACTAATGAAAAACTGTTTTTT. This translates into CASSPSRWGRGTNEKLFF.

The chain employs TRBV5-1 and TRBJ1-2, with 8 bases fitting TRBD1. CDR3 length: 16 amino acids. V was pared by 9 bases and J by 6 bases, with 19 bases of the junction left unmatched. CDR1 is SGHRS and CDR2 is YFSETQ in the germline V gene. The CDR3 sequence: CATRLTGDQKRDGYTF. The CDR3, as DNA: TGCGCCACCAGACTGACAGGGGATCAGAAAAGGGATGGCTACACCTTC.

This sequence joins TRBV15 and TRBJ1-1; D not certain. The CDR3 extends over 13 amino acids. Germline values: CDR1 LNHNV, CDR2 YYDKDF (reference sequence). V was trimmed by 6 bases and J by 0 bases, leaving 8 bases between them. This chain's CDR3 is CATRLDMNTEAFF. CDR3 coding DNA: TGTGCCACCAGATTAGACATGAACACTGAAGCTTTCTTT.

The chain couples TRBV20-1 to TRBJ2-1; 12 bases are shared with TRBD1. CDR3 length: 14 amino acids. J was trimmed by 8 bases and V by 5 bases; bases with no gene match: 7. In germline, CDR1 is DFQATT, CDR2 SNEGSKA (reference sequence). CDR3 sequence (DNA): TGCAGTGCTTCCGGGACAGGGGGCCCGGATGAGCAGTTCTTC. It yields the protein CSASGTGGPDEQFF.

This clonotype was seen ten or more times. The CDR3 sequence is CASSFPGATYEQYF. The CDR3 nucleotides read TGCGCCAGCAGCTTTCCTGGGGCCACCTACGAGCAGTACTTC. The chain employs TRBV5-1 and TRBJ2-7; D possibly corresponds to TRBD1 (5 bases). Germline V gene data show CDR1 as SGHRS and CDR2 as YFSETQ. Trimming stripped 2 bases from V and 2 bases from J, with 11 bases between. The CDR3 covers 14 residues.

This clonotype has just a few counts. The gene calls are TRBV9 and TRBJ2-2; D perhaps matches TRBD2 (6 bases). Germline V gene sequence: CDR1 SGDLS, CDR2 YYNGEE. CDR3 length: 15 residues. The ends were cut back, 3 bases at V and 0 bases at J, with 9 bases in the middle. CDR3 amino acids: CASSEAGSNTGELFF. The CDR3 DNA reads TGTGCCAGCAGCGAGGCGGGGTCGAACACCGGGGAGCTGTTTTTT.

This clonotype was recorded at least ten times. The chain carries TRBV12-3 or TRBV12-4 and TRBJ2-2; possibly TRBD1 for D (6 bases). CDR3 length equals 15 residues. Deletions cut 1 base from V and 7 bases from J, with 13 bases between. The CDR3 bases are TGTGCCAGCAGTTTAGGGCGGCAGGGGAGCGGGGAGCTGTTTTTT. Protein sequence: CASSLGRQGSGELFF.

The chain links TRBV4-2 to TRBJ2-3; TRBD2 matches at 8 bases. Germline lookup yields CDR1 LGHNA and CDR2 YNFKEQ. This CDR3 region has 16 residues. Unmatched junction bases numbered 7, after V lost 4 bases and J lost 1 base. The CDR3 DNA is TGTGCCAGCAGCCCCGCCGCGGGGGGCCGCACAGATACGCAGTATTTT. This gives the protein CASSPAAGGRTDTQYF.

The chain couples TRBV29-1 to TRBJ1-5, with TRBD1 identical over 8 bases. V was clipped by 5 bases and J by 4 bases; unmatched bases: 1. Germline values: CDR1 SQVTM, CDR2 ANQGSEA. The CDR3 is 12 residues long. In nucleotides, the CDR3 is TGCAGCGTTCAGGGGGCTAATCAGCCCCAGCATTTT. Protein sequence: CSVQGANQPQHF.

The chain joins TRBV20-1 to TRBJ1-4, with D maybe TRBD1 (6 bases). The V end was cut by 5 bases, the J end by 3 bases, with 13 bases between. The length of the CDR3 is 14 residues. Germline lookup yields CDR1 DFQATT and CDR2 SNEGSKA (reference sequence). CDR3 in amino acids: CSAWVGASNEKLFF. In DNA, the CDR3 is TGCAGTGCTTGGGTGGGGGCGTCTAATGAAAAACTGTTTTTT.

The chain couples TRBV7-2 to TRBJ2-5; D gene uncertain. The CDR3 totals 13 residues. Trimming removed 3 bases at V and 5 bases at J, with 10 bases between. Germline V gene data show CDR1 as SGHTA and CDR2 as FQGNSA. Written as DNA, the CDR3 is TGTGCCAGCAGCTTGTCGGCTGGGGAGACCCAGTACTTC. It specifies CASSLSAGETQYF.

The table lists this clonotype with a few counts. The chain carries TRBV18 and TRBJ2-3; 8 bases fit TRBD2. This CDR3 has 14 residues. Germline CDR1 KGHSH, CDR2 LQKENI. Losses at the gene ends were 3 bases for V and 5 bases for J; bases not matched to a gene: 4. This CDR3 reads CASSPGTSKDTQYF. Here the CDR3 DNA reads TGTGCCAGCTCACCCGGGACTAGTAAAGATACGCAGTATTTT.